Described below is a single T cell receptor beta chain sequence and its context. This sample stems from a study of technical replicates of blood from a handful of donors. Trimming shortened V by 3 bases and J by 5 bases, and 12 bases separated the two germline ends. CDR1 and CDR2 from the germline V gene are SNHLY and FYNNEI. The CDR3 runs 14 residues. The protocol was immunoSEQ multiplex PCR, while the TCRdb copy is restricted to in-frame clones and leaves out a portion. The repertoire consists of some 67,000 clones, with 95% to 98% occurring once and the leading ten covering roughly 0.16%. The source is a human donor in good health. Sequencing was carried out using T cells isolated from PBMCs. The rearrangement links TRBV2 to TRBJ2-3; D might be TRBD2 (7 bases). The CDR3 spells CASSDSGGRDTQYF. The CDR3 coding sequence is TGTGCCAGCAGTGACTCGGGGGGCAGAGATACGCAGTATTTT.